Given below is one T cell receptor (beta chain) in context. Its antigen is as yet unknown. Profiled with immunoSEQ multiplex PCR; TCRdb holds only in-frame clones, not every one. The sample lists approximately 150,000 clones, 80% to 95% occurring once. The CDR3 runs 15 residues. Germline CDR1 and CDR2: LNHDA and SQIVND (reference sequence). The V gene lost 4 bases and the J gene lost 0 bases, with 10 bases spanning the gap. The data originate from a study of T cell responses to AZD1222 COVID-19 vaccine. Findings of the study overall: Repertoire sampling happened only post peak T cell response.

The source of this sequence is an adult in good health. The material sequenced was peripheral blood, taken on day 0 of AZD1222 vaccination. The rearrangement uses TRBV19 and TRBJ2-1; D ambiguous. The CDR3: CASSTGFGSYNEQFF. CDR3 nucleotides: TGTGCCAGTAGTACCGGGTTTGGCTCCTACAATGAGCAGTTCTTC.